The source of this T cell receptor (beta chain) is a study of cytomegalovirus exposure and HLA in healthy donors. Study-wide context: An analysis done earlier identified more than 90 million unique TCR beta sequences from around 180 million T cells.

The PCR made use of 60 Vbeta and 13 Jbeta primers. This table comes from immunoSEQ multiplex PCR, and its TCRdb copy is limited to in-frame clones, with some not included. In the table there are approximately 130,000 clones, 60% to 80% of which are singletons. On this clone: The antigen is unknown.

Study conclusions and caveats: Using the classifier, cytomegalovirus status was reportedly diagnosed with high specificity and sensitivity. The study assumed roughly uniform donor sequencing depth for presence/absence analyses.

The sample taken for sequencing was PBMCs. This sequence originates from a man over 45 in good health and CMV-seropositive.

CDR3 bases: TGTGCCATCAGTGAACATAGCGGGGGGGGGAATGAGCAGTTCTTC. This encodes CAISEHSGGGNEQFF. The genes are TRBV10-3 and TRBJ2-1; 11 bases line up with TRBD2. Germline V gene sequence: CDR1 ENHRY, CDR2 SYGVKD. The CDR3 has 15 amino acids. V dropped 3 bases and J dropped 7; count of bases not matched to a gene: 5.